This T cell receptor beta chain was sequenced in a study of CD8+ T cells in alopecia areata. On the study more broadly: Administration of oral tofacitinib to treated patients was at 5 to 10 mg twice daily.

Stated treatment: oral pan-JAK inhibitor, 5-10 mg twice daily. Peripheral blood samples and lesional scalp punch biopsies were obtained from alopecia areata patients. Extraction and reverse transcription of RNA yielded cDNA as the sequencing template. The assay was immunoSEQ multiplex PCR, and TCRdb's table has in-frame clones only and misses some. The sample holds approximately 190,000 clones, 58% seen once. The CDR3 contains 16 residues. CDR1 SQVTM and CDR2 ANQGSEA come from the germline V gene. V lost 7 bases to trimming and J lost 2 bases; unmatched junction nucleotides: 15. The sequence came from a human donor with alopecia areata. This specimen consisted of CD4+ T cells sorted from blood, obtained at week 24, from a patient treated with tofacitinib. This rearrangement joins TRBV29-1 to TRBJ2-3, with 7 bases that match TRBD1. CDR3 amino acids: CSAARQGFLVTDTQYF. The CDR3 nucleotides read TGCAGCGCCGCCCGACAGGGATTCCTCGTCACAGATACGCAGTATTTT.